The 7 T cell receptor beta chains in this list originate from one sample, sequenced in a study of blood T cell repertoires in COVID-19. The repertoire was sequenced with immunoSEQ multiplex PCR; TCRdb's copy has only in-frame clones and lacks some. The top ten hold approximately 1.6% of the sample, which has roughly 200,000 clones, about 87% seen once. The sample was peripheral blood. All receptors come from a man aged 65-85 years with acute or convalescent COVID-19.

CDR3 amino acids: CASSPDAAITEAFF. In nucleotides, the CDR3 is TGTGCCAGCAGCCCTGATGCGGCGATCACTGAAGCTTTCTTT. The chain is built from TRBV5-6 and TRBJ1-1; no firm D call. The V gene's germline CDR1 is SGHDT and CDR2 YYEEEE. V was cut by 4 bases and J by 4 bases, with 14 bases left in between. The CDR3 contains 14 residues.

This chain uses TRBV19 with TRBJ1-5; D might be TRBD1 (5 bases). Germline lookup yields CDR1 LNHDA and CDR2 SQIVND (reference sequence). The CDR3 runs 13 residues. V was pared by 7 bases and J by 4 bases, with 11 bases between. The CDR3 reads CASTDTVNQPQHF. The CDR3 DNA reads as TGTGCCAGTACGGACACCGTAAATCAGCCCCAGCATTTT.

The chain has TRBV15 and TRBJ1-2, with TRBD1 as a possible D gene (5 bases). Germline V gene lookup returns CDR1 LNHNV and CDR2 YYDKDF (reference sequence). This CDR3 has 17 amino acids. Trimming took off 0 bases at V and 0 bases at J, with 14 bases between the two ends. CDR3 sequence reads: CATSRDHAKGTNYGYTF. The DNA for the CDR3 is TGTGCCACCAGCAGAGATCACGCAAAGGGGACTAACTATGGCTACACCTTC.

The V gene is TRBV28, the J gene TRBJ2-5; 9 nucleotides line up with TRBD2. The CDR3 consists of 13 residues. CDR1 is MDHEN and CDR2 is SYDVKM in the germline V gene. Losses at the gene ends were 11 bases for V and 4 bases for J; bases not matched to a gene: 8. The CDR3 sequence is CAGGGAGGETQYF. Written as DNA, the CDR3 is TGTGCCGGGGGCGGAGCGGGAGGAGAGACCCAGTACTTC.

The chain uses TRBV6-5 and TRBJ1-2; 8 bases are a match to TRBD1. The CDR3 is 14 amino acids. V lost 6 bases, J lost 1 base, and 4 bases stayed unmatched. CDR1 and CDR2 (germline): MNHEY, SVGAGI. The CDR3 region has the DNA TGTGCCAGCAGATCGGGACAGGTTAACTATGGCTACACCTTC. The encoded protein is CASRSGQVNYGYTF.

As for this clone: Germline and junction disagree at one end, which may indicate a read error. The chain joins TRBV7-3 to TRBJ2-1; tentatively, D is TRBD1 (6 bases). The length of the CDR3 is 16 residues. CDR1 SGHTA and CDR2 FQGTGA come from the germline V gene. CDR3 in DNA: TGTGCCAGCAGTTTAAACCACAGGGTGGGACACAATGAGCAGTTCTTC. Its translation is CASSLNHRVGHNEQFF.

DNA of the CDR3: TGTGCCAGCAGCTTCGGGGGAGCGCCAGGGTACAATGAGCAGTTCTTC. Its protein product is CASSFGGAPGYNEQFF. This chain uses TRBV7-9 with TRBJ2-1; perhaps TRBD2 as D (6 bases). The ends were cut back, 3 bases at V and 4 bases at J, with 16 bases in the middle. CDR1 SEHNR and CDR2 FQNEAQ come from the germline V gene (reference sequence). The CDR3 runs 16 residues.